Listed below are T cell receptor beta chains from one sample, sequenced in a study of cytomegalovirus exposure and HLA in healthy donors. Sequencing was performed with immunoSEQ multiplex PCR; in TCRdb, only in-frame clones are kept and a portion is missing. In the table there are roughly 97,000 clones, 10% of which are singletons. The sequenced material came from PBMCs. The source is a man in his forties or fifties in good health and CMV-seropositive. CDR3s include the opening cysteine and the closing phenylalanine or tryptophan. D genes are given only for firm matches. Size values are once, few and many counts, or a class for expanded clones, and some rows have none.

V	size	J	D	DNA	CDR3
TRBV28	.	TRBJ2-1	.	TGTGCCAGTGGGGGGTACTACAATGAGCAGTTCTTC	CASGGYYNEQFF
TRBV9	few	TRBJ2-7	.	TGTGCCAGCAGCGCTGTGGGTAGCGGTGCCTACGAGCAGTACTTC	CASSAVGSGAYEQYF
TRBV30	few	TRBJ2-2	.	TGTGCCTGGAATTTATCTCCTACCGGGGAGCTGTTTTTT	CAWNLSPTGELFF
TRBV25-1	.	TRBJ2-7	TRBD1	TGTGCCCATGGAGCCGTGGGGACAGCGAGCTCCTACGAGCAGTACTTC	CAHGAVGTASSYEQYF
TRBV6-5	few	TRBJ2-7	TRBD1	TGTGCCAGCAGCAAAACAGGGGGCGGTACCTACGAGCAGTACTTC	CASSKTGGGTYEQYF
TRBV13	.	TRBJ2-1	.	TGTGCCACGGTGCGGGCCGCACGGAATGAGCAGTTCTTC	CATVRAARNEQFF
TRBV6-1	.	TRBJ2-7	TRBD1	TGTGCCAGCAGGGACAGGGATGGGGTCGTCTACGAGCAGTACTTC	CASRDRDGVVYEQYF
TRBV9	.	TRBJ2-1	TRBD2	TGTGCCAGCAGCTTATTTGGCGGGAGCTCCTACAATGAGCAGTTCTTC	CASSLFGGSSYNEQFF
TRBV6-6	few	TRBJ1-4	.	TGTGCCAGCAGTTACTCCCCGAGCCTTAATGAAAAACTGTTTTTT	CASSYSPSLNEKLFF
TRBV19	few	TRBJ2-5	TRBD1	TGTGCCAGTAGTTGGACAGGCCAAGAGACCCAGTACTTC	CASSWTGQETQYF
TRBV4-1	few	TRBJ1-6	.	TGCGCCAGCAGCCAAGATGTGGGACTTAATTCACCCCTCCACTTT	CASSQDVGLNSPLHF
TRBV7-3	few	TRBJ2-7	TRBD2	TGTGCCAGCAGCTTAAAGGCTAGCGGTTACGAGCAGTACTTC	CASSLKASGYEQYF
TRBV11-2	few	TRBJ2-5	TRBD1	TGTGCCAGCTCGGGACAGCGGGAGACCCAGTACTTC	CASSGQRETQYF
TRBV5-1	.	TRBJ2-7	.	TGCGCCAGCAGCCCCGAATCCGGCGGGTGGCCCTACGAGCAGTACTTC	CASSPESGGWPYEQYF
TRBV27	.	TRBJ2-7	TRBD1	TGTGCCAGCAGTCCGGGACAGGGCTACGAGCAGTACTTC	CASSPGQGYEQYF
TRBV6-5	few	TRBJ2-5	TRBD2	TGTGCCAGCAGTTCCCTAGCGGGAGAGACCCAGTACTTC	CASSSLAGETQYF
TRBV27	.	TRBJ2-1	TRBD2	TGTGCCAGCAATCAGGGACTAGCGGGTCCCAATGAGCAGTTCTTC	CASNQGLAGPNEQFF
TRBV27	.	TRBJ2-7	TRBD1	TGTGCCAGCAGCAACTTTTGGACAGGGAATCGCTACGAGCAGTACTTC	CASSNFWTGNRYEQYF
TRBV30	few	TRBJ2-3	.	TGTGCCTGGACGAAGCGCAGCACAGATACGCAGTATTTT	CAWTKRSTDTQYF
TRBV6-1	.	TRBJ1-5	.	TGTGCCAGCACGTTGGACAGATTTGATCAGCCCCAGCATTTT	CASTLDRFDQPQHF
TRBV7-2	.	TRBJ2-1	TRBD2	TGTGCCAGCAGCTTAGGGTTAGCGGGATCCTACAATGAGCAGTTCTTC	CASSLGLAGSYNEQFF
TRBV2	few	TRBJ1-5	TRBD1	TGTGCCAGCAGTGAGGGGACAGGGAGGTCCCAGCATTTT	CASSEGTGRSQHF
TRBV4-3	.	TRBJ2-1	TRBD2	TGCGCCAGCAGCCGGACCCTAGCGGGAGGTGGGAGTGAGCAGTTCTTC	CASSRTLAGGGSEQFF
TRBV19	.	TRBJ1-5	TRBD1	TGTGCCAGTAGTACTGGGACAGGCAGCAATCAGCCCCAGCATTTT	CASSTGTGSNQPQHF
TRBV12-5	.	TRBJ2-7	.	TGTGCTAGTGGAACTGGAGGGGAGCAGTACTTC	CASGTGGEQYF
TRBV15	.	TRBJ2-5	.	TGTGCCACCAGCAAGGAGCAAGAGACCCAGTACTTC	CATSKEQETQYF
TRBV5-4	few	TRBJ2-5	TRBD2	TGTGCCAGCAGCCCGACTAGCGCGCAAGAGACCCAGTACTTC	CASSPTSAQETQYF
TRBV10-3	.	TRBJ2-2	.	TGTGCCATCAGTGTAGACACCGGGGAGCTGTTTTTT	CAISVDTGELFF
TRBV2	.	TRBJ2-2	.	TGTGCCTCCCAGGGAAGGGGCACCGGGGAGCTGTTTTTT	CASQGRGTGELFF
TRBV7-6	.	TRBJ2-1	.	TGTGCCAGCAGCCCGGGCTCCTACAATGAGCAGTTCTTC	CASSPGSYNEQFF
TRBV6-5	.	TRBJ2-1	TRBD2	TGTGCCAGCCGGTCGGGGCGGGGGTACAATGAGCAGTTCTTC	CASRSGRGYNEQFF
TRBV5-1	.	TRBJ2-1	.	TGCGCCAGCAGCTCAAAATCGGGCTACAATGAGCAGTTCTTC	CASSSKSGYNEQFF
TRBV6-1	.	TRBJ2-7	.	TGTGCCAGCAGCGCAAGCGGGACAGGTCGCGGCGAGCAGTACTTC	CASSASGTGRGEQYF
TRBV29-1	few	TRBJ2-2	.	TGCAGCGTTGGGCCAGATTGGACCGGGGAGCTGTTTTTT	CSVGPDWTGELFF
TRBV6-5	.	TRBJ1-5	.	TGTGCCAGCAGTTACTCGCATCAGGCGAGCAATCAGCCCCAGCATTTT	CASSYSHQASNQPQHF
TRBV28	few	TRBJ2-7	.	TGTGCCAGCAGCTCTCCCCCGACAGATTACGAGCAGTACTTC	CASSSPPTDYEQYF
TRBV5-1	few	TRBJ2-2	TRBD2	TGCGCCAGCAGCTTGACTAGCGGGATCCACGGGGAGCTGTTTTTT	CASSLTSGIHGELFF
TRBV11-2	.	TRBJ2-7	.	TGTGCCAGCAGTGGCCCCTCCTACGAGCAGTACTTC	CASSGPSYEQYF
TRBV9	.	TRBJ1-2	.	TGTGCCAGCAGCCTCGAACAGACACCTAACTATGGCTACACCTTC	CASSLEQTPNYGYTF
TRBV11-2	few	TRBJ2-5	TRBD1	TGTGCCAGCAGCTCAAGACAGGGGGCCCGCGAGACCCAGTACTTC	CASSSRQGARETQYF
TRBV28	few	TRBJ2-1	.	TGTGCCAGCAGTTTAGAGGGCCGCCGTCCGCAGGAGCAGTTCTTC	CASSLEGRRPQEQFF
TRBV7-9	few	TRBJ2-5	.	TGTGCCAGCAGCCCCTCGATTTACGAGGAGACCCAGTACTTC	CASSPSIYEETQYF
TRBV6-4	few	TRBJ1-1	.	TGTGCCAGCTCCTTGACTATGAACACTGAAGCTTTCTTT	CASSLTMNTEAFF
TRBV14	.	TRBJ2-2	TRBD1	TGTGCCAGCAGCCCCCTTTGGGGACAGGGGAACACCGGGGAGCTGTTTTTT	CASSPLWGQGNTGELFF
TRBV19	.	TRBJ2-7	.	TGTGCCAGTACGGCAGGGGTTGCCTACGAGCAGTACTTC	CASTAGVAYEQYF
TRBV7-8	few	TRBJ2-2	.	TGTGCCAGCAAAAGAGCGGTCGGGGAGCTGTTTTTT	CASKRAVGELFF
TRBV28	few	TRBJ1-2	.	TGTGCCAGCAGTCTAGGCGGCTACCTAACTATGTATGGCTACACCTTC	CASSLGGYLTMYGYTF
TRBV7-8	few	TRBJ1-2	.	TGTGCCAGCAGCTTAGACTCGGGAAGTGGCTACACCTTC	CASSLDSGSGYTF
TRBV6-1	once	TRBJ2-1	TRBD2	TGTGCCAGCAGTCCAGGACTAGTAACCTACAATGAGCAGTTCTTC	CASSPGLVTYNEQFF
TRBV5-1	.	TRBJ1-5	.	TGCGCCAGCAGCCTCCACAGTGGGAGCAATCAGCCCCAGCATTTT	CASSLHSGSNQPQHF
TRBV28	few	TRBJ2-5	.	TGTGCCAGCAGTTTTAGGCGGATCCAAGAGACCCAGTACTTC	CASSFRRIQETQYF
TRBV5-8	.	TRBJ1-1	TRBD1	TGTGCCAGCAGCTTGGCTCAGGGGGTTACTGAAGCTTTCTTT	CASSLAQGVTEAFF
TRBV7-2	few	TRBJ2-3	.	TGTGCCACTAGTGAGCGGAGCTACACAGATACGCAGTATTTT	CATSERSYTDTQYF
TRBV6-5	.	TRBJ2-7	TRBD1	TGTGCCAGCAGTTACCTGTGGACAGGGGAGCCCTACGAGCAGTACTTC	CASSYLWTGEPYEQYF
TRBV7-2	few	TRBJ2-3	.	TGTGCCAGCAGCTCACAGGGTTGGGTCGGAGATACGCAGTATTTT	CASSSQGWVGDTQYF
TRBV19	few	TRBJ2-1	TRBD1	TGTGCCAGTGATGGGGGGGGACAGGGGGACTACAATGAGCAGTTCTTC	CASDGGGQGDYNEQFF
TRBV4-3	few	TRBJ2-7	.	TGCGCCAGCAGCCAAGGGACAGTGCGTTCCGAGCAGTACTTC	CASSQGTVRSEQYF
TRBV6-6	.	TRBJ2-7	TRBD2	TGTGCCAGCAGACTAGCGGGAACCTACGAGCAGTACTTC	CASRLAGTYEQYF
TRBV7-8	.	TRBJ2-7	TRBD1	TGTGCCAGCAGCTTATCCAGGGGGAGATACGAGCAGTACTTC	CASSLSRGRYEQYF
TRBV29-1	.	TRBJ1-4	TRBD1	TGCAGCGCTCGGACAGGGTGGGAAAAACTGTTTTTT	CSARTGWEKLFF